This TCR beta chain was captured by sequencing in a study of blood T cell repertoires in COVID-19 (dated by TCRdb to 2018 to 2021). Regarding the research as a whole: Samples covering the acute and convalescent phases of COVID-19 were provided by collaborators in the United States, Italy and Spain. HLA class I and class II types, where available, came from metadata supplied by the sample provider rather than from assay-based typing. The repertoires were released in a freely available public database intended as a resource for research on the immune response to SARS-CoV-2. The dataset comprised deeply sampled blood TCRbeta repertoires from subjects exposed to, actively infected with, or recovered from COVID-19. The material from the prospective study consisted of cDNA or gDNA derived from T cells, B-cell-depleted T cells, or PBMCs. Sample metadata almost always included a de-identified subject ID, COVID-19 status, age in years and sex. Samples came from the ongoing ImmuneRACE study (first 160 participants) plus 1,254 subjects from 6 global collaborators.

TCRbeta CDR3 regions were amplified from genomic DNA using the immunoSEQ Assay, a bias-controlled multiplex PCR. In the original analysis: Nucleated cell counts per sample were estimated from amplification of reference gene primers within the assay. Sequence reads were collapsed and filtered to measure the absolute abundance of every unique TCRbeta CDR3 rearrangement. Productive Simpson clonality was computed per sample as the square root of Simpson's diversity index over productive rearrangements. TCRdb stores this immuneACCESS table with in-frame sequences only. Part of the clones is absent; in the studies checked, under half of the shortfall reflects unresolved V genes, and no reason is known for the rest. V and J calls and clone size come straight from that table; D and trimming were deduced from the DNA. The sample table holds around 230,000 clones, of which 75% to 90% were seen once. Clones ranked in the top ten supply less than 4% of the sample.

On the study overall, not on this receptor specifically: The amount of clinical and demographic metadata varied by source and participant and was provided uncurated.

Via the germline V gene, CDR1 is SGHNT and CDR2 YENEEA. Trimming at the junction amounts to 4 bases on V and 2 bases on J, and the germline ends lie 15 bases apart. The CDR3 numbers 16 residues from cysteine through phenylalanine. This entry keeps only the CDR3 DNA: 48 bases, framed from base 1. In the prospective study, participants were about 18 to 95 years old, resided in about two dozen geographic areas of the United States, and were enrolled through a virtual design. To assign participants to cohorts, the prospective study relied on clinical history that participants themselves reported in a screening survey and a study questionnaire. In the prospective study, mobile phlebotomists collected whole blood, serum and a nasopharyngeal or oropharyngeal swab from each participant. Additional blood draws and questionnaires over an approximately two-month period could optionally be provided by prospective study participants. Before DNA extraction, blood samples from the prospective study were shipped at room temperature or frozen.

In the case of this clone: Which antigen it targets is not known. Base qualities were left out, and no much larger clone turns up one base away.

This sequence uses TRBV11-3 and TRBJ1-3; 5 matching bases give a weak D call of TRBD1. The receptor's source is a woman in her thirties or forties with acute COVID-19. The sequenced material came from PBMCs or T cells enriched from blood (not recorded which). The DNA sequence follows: TGTGCCAGCAGCTCCTGGGGGGGAAGCACTGGAAACACCATATATTTT. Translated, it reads CASSSWGGSTGNTIYF.